This T cell receptor (beta chain) was profiled in a study of beta chain features in type 1 diabetes. Study-wide results and caveats: Shortening that was moderate but significant affected the TCRB CDR3s of Type 1 diabetes patients in all four CD4+ subsets.

As every portion of the isolated RNA was reverse transcribed, the sequencing read expressed TCRB transcripts. Profiled with immunoSEQ multiplex PCR; TCRdb holds only in-frame clones, not every one. The sample comprises some 700,000 clones, around an eighth of which are singletons, and approximately 0.021% rests with the top ten. This clone was seen only a few times. Antigen: not known. Germline assignment: CDR1 SEHNR and CDR2 FQNEAQ (reference sequence). The CDR3 totals 14 residues. V trimming: 3 bases; J trimming: 3 bases; junction bases outside the gene matches: 2. Sample: naive CD4+ T cells from blood. This receptor was taken from a man aged 18 to 35 with type 1 diabetes. The chain uses TRBV7-9 and TRBJ1-5, with 7 bases matching TRBD1. The CDR3 sequence: CASSFGTVNQPQHF. CDR3 bases: TGTGCCAGCAGCTTCGGGACAGTCAATCAGCCCCAGCATTTT.